Listed here are 22 T cell receptor beta chains from one sample, sequenced in a study of T cells after yellow fever vaccination. TCRdb reprocessed the 5' RACE reads via MiXCR and lists one record per CDR3 protein. The table lists 250,000 to 300,000 distinct CDR3 sequences, 13% of them singletons. Sequencing used CD4+ T cells sorted from PBMCs, obtained 45 days after the yellow fever booster vaccination. Receptors originate from a man under 40 who received the YFV17D yellow fever vaccine.

This clonotype was seen ten or more times. The chain links TRBV7-9 to TRBJ2-3, with D tentatively TRBD2 (6 bases). The ends were cut back, 5 bases at V and 5 bases at J, with 11 bases in the middle. This CDR3 is 13 amino acids long. Per germline, CDR1 SEHNR and CDR2 FQNEAQ (reference sequence). CDR3 coding DNA: TGTGCCAGCAGCCCCCTGGGGGGAGATACGCAGTATTTT. Translation: CASSPLGGDTQYF.

The rearrangement uses TRBV20-1 and TRBJ1-2; D is unclear. With 6 bases removed from V and 7 bases from J, the gap between germline ends came to 21 bases. CDR1 is DFQATT and CDR2 is SNEGSKA in the germline V gene (reference sequence). The CDR3 extends over 14 amino acids. This chain's CDR3 is CSASPLGYMGGYTF. CDR3 nucleotides: TGCAGTGCAAGTCCCCTTGGGTACATGGGTGGCTACACCTTC.

CDR3 coding DNA: TGTGCCAGCAGCCACAGCTCCCTCCCTAGGTACAATGAGCAGTTCTTC. Translated: CASSHSSLPRYNEQFF. This rearrangement joins TRBV28 to TRBJ2-1; no reliable D call. Trimming pared 6 bases from V and 4 bases from J, leaving 19 bases between. The CDR3 has 16 amino acids. The germline V gene encodes CDR1 MDHEN and CDR2 SYDVKM. The full variable domain, with the rest looked up from reference TRBV28 and TRBJ2-1, is DVKVTQSSRYLVKRTGEKVFLECVQDMDHENMFWYRQDPGLGLRLIYFSYDVKMKEKGDIPEGYSVSREKKERFSLILESASTNQTSMYLCASSHSSLPRYNEQFFGPGTRLTVL.

This clonotype was observed a few times. V gene TRBV19 combines with J gene TRBJ2-7, with a weak D call TRBD2 (6 bases). CDR1 is LNHDA, CDR2 SQIVND, per germline (reference sequence). The V end lost 1 base, the J end lost 2 bases, and 21 bases lay between the germline ends. The CDR3 is 18 amino acids. The CDR3, as DNA: TGTGCCAGTAGTATAGCCCATCAGATGGGTAGCGGTGCCTACGAGCAGTACTTC. Amino acids: CASSIAHQMGSGAYEQYF.

The table lists this clonotype with many counts. CDR3 sequence: CASSEGDYEQYF. CDR3 DNA: TGTGCCAGCAGTGAAGGGGATTACGAGCAGTACTTC. This chain uses TRBV25-1 with TRBJ2-7; D gene unclear. CDR1 and CDR2 from the germline V gene are MGHDK and SYGVNS. Trimming pared 2 bases from V and 4 bases from J, leaving 6 bases between. The CDR3 totals 12 residues.

This clonotype was picked up a small number of times. The chain carries TRBV21-1 and TRBJ2-1. TRBV21-1 is tagged as a pseudogene. CDR3 length: 13 amino acids. In DNA form, the CDR3 reads TGTGCCAGCAGCAAAGAGCCGGATCGTGCGCAGTTCTTC. Translated, it gives CASSKEPDRAQFF.

The chain is built from TRBV6-5 and TRBJ1-1; the match to TRBD1 covers 8 bases. Germline V gene data show CDR1 as MNHEY and CDR2 as SVGAGI. The CDR3 is 15 residues long. With V trimmed by 0 bases and J by 6 bases, 6 bases remained unmatched. The CDR3 DNA follows: TGTGCCAGCAGTTACTCCGGACAGGGAGAGTCTGAAGCTTTCTTT. The encoded protein is CASSYSGQGESEAFF.

The chain has TRBV24-1 and TRBJ2-7; unclear D gene. Germline CDR1 reads KGHDR; CDR2 reads SFDVKD. V was trimmed by 6 bases and J by 5 bases, leaving 7 bases between them. This CDR3 region has 11 residues. CDR3 protein: CATSKGHEQYF. In DNA form, the CDR3 reads TGTGCCACCAGTAAAGGTCACGAGCAGTACTTC.

The chain has TRBV25-1 and TRBJ2-3; 8 positions agree with TRBD1. The CDR3 sequence is 15 residues long. Germline trimming cut 5 bases from V and 4 bases from J; bases unmatched to any gene: 8. CDR1 MGHDK and CDR2 SYGVNS come from the germline V gene. The CDR3 is CASSPDRGGSDTQYF. The CDR3 DNA sequence: TGTGCCAGCAGTCCCGACAGGGGTGGATCAGATACGCAGTATTTT.

This clonotype turned up a few times. This sequence joins TRBV19 and TRBJ1-2; a weak D match, TRBD1 (5 bases). The CDR3 consists of 15 residues. V gave up 3 bases and J gave up 1 base, with 12 bases separating them. Looked up from germline, CDR1 is LNHDA and CDR2 is SQIVND (reference sequence). The CDR3, as DNA: TGTGCCAGTAGTATGGTAGGGGTGCTTAACTATGGCTACACCTTC. This codes for CASSMVGVLNYGYTF.

The V and J genes are TRBV5-6 and TRBJ2-3; TRBD2 matches 12 bases. From germline, CDR1 is SGHDT and CDR2 YYEEEE. V shed 2 bases and J 2 bases; nucleotides not matched to a gene: 15. This CDR3 has 20 amino acids. As DNA, the CDR3 is TGTGCCAGCAGCTTTCCGACTAGCGGGAGAGGTTTTTCCTTCACAGATACGCAGTATTTT. This encodes CASSFPTSGRGFSFTDTQYF.

This clonotype showed up just a few times. The chain links TRBV11-2 to TRBJ2-7; no definite D call. CDR3 length equals 11 residues. Germline CDR1 reads SGHAT; CDR2 reads FQNNGV. Trimming removed 5 bases from V and 9 bases from J, with 11 bases in between. The CDR3 nucleotides read TGTGCCAGCAGCCCCGGACCCGGGCAGTACTTC. Protein product: CASSPGPGQYF. The full variable domain, in which reference TRBV11-2 and TRBJ2-7 provide the parts outside the CDR3, is EAGVAQSPRYKIIEKRQSVAFWCNPISGHATLYWYQQILGQGPKLLIQFQNNGVVDDSQLPKDRFSAERLKGVDSTLKIQPAKLEDSAVYLCASSPGPGQYFGPGTRLTVT.

This rearrangement joins TRBV2 to TRBJ2-7; maybe TRBD1 (6 bases). V was shortened by 7 bases and J by 0 bases, with 13 bases between the two germline ends. The germline CDR1 and CDR2 sequences are SNHLY and FYNNEI. The CDR3 runs to 14 residues. CDR3 sequence: CASTRTVASYEQYF. Here the CDR3 DNA reads TGTGCCAGCACCCGGACAGTTGCCTCCTACGAGCAGTACTTC.

The rearrangement joins TRBV3-1 to TRBJ1-1, with a weak D call TRBD1 (6 bases). V was shortened by 4 bases and J by 7 bases, with 13 bases between the two germline ends. Germline CDR1 and CDR2: LGHDT and YNNKEL (reference sequence). This CDR3 comprises 13 residues. In nucleotides, the CDR3 is TGTGCCAGCAGCCGCGTTGGACAGAGTGAAGCTTTCTTT. It encodes CASSRVGQSEAFF.

This rearrangement joins TRBV28 to TRBJ1-5; TRBD1 matches at 7 bases. V was pared by 5 bases and J by 6 bases, with 7 bases of the junction left unmatched. This CDR3 is 14 amino acids long. The germline V gene has CDR1 MDHEN and CDR2 SYDVKM. Written as DNA, the CDR3 is TGTGCCAGCAGTGGACAGGTAGTGGGTCAGCCCCAGCATTTT. Its translation: CASSGQVVGQPQHF.

This clonotype was found many times. This rearrangement joins TRBV12-3 or TRBV12-4 to TRBJ2-7; 9 nucleotides match TRBD2. The CDR3 is 15 amino acids. J was trimmed by 5 bases and V by 0 bases; bases with no gene match: 5. CDR3 in DNA: TGTGCCAGCAGTTTAGCGGTGATAGCGGGAGACGAGCAGTACTTC. This translates into CASSLAVIAGDEQYF.

The V call is TRBV6-2 or TRBV6-3, the J call TRBJ1-1; the D is unclear. Trimming shortened V by 6 bases and J by 10 bases, and 15 bases separated the two germline ends. The CDR3 runs to 12 residues. Germline CDR1 MNHEY, CDR2 SVGEGT. The CDR3 sequence is CASSQSRVGAFF. Here the CDR3 DNA reads TGTGCCAGCAGCCAGTCCCGGGTTGGAGCTTTCTTT.

This clonotype was recorded many times. The rearrangement joins TRBV18 to TRBJ1-3, with 8 bases matching TRBD1. V was clipped by 6 bases and J by 0 bases; unmatched bases: 1. In germline, CDR1 is KGHSH, CDR2 LQKENI. The length of the CDR3 is 14 residues. The CDR3 sequence: CASSTGVSGNTIYF. The DNA for the CDR3 is TGTGCCAGCTCGACAGGGGTCTCTGGAAACACCATATATTTT.

The V gene is TRBV5-1, the J gene TRBJ2-5, with TRBD1 identical over 10 bases. After removal of 2 bases from V and 1 base from J, the junction contained 2 bases not matched to a gene. This CDR3 has 15 amino acids. The germline V gene encodes CDR1 SGHRS and CDR2 YFSETQ. CDR3 sequence (DNA): TGCGCCAGCAGCTTCAGACAGGGGGCCCAAGAGACCCAGTACTTC. Encoded protein: CASSFRQGAQETQYF.

In its sample, this clonotype was seen a few times. The chain carries TRBV9 and TRBJ2-7, with 9 bases identical to TRBD1. The CDR3 contains 15 residues. The V and J ends lost 0 bases and 2 bases, in that order; junction bases with no gene match: 3. Germline V gene sequence: CDR1 SGDLS, CDR2 YYNGEE. CDR3 DNA: TGTGCCAGCAGCGTAGGGGGACAGGGAACCTACGAGCAGTACTTC. Its protein product is CASSVGGQGTYEQYF.

The chain carries TRBV12-3 or TRBV12-4 and TRBJ2-3, with unresolved D. The CDR3 spans 16 residues. Trimming shortened V by 3 bases and J by 4 bases, and 17 bases separated the two germline ends. The CDR3 protein is CASSFLPAGMPDTQYF. CDR3 bases: TGTGCCAGCAGTTTCTTGCCTGCCGGTATGCCAGATACGCAGTATTTT.

The rearrangement uses TRBV5-1 and TRBJ1-1; perhaps TRBD1 as D (6 bases). Trimming took off 4 bases at V and 1 base at J, with 14 bases between the two ends. The length of the CDR3 is 15 residues. The germline V gene has CDR1 SGHRS and CDR2 YFSETQ. The CDR3 DNA sequence: TGCGCCAGCAGCAGGATACAGGGTTCGAACACTGAAGCTTTCTTT. This gives the protein CASSRIQGSNTEAFF.